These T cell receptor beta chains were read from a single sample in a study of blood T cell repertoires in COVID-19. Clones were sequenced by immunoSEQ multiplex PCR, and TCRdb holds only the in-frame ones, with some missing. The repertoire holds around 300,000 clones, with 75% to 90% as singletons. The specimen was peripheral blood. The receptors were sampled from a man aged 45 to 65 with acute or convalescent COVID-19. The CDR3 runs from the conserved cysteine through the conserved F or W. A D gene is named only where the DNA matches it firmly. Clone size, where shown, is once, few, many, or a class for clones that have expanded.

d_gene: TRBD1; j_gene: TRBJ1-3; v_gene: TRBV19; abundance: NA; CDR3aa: CASRDRAGNTIYF; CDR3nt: TGTGCCTCCCGGGACAGGGCTGGAAACACCATATATTTT
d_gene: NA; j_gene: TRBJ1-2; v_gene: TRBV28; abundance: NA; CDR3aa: CASSLFAGETVGGYTF; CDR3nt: TGTGCCAGCAGTTTATTCGCGGGGGAGACGGTTGGTGGCTACACCTTC
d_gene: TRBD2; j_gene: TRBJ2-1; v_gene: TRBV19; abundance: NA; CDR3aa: CASSIDLRGAYNEQFF; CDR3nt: TGTGCCAGTAGTATAGATCTGCGGGGGGCCTACAATGAGCAGTTCTTC
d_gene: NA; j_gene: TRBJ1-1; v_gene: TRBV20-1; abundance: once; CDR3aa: CSARAESAFF; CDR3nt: TGCAGTGCTAGAGCGGAGTCGGCTTTCTTT
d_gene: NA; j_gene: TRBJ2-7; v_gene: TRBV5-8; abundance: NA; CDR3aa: CASSLAGHRYEQYF; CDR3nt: TGTGCCAGCAGCTTGGCGGGACACCGATACGAGCAGTACTTC
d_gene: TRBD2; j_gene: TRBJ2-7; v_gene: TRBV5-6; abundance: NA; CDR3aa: CASSPKTSGGYEQYF; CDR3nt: TGTGCCAGCAGCCCTAAAACTAGCGGGGGTTACGAGCAGTACTTC
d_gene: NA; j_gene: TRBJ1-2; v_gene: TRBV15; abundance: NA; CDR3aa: CATTRSGRVGYGYTF; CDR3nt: TGTGCCACCACCCGGTCGGGGAGGGTCGGCTATGGCTACACCTTC
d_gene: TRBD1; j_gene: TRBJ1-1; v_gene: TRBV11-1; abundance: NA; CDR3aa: CASSLRRGQMNTEAFF; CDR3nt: TGTGCCAGCAGCTTAAGACGGGGACAGATGAACACTGAAGCTTTCTTT
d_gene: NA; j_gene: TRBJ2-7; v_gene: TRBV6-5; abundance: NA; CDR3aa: CASSYSYGTYEQYF; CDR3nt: TGTGCCAGCAGTTACTCCTACGGGACCTACGAGCAGTACTTC
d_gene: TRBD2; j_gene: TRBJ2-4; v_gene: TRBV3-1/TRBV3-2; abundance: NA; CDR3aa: CASSSSGGANIQYF; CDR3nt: TGTGCCAGCAGCAGTAGCGGGGGGGCTAACATTCAGTACTTC
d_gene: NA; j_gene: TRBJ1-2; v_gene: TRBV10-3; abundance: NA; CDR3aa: CAISSTGSPYGYTF; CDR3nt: TGTGCCATCAGCTCTACAGGGTCCCCCTATGGCTACACCTTC
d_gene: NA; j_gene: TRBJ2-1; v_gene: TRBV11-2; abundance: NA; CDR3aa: CASSLTGNYNEQFF; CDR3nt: TGTGCCAGCAGCTTAACAGGGAACTACAATGAGCAGTTCTTC
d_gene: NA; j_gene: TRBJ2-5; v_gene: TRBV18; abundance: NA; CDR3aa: CASSPNDGGETQYF; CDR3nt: TGTGCCAGCTCACCAAACGACGGCGGGGAGACCCAGTACTTC
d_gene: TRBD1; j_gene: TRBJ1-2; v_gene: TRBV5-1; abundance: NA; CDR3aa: CASSPGTGGALGYGYTF; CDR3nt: TGCGCCAGCAGCCCGGGGACAGGGGGAGCCTTGGGCTATGGCTACACCTTC
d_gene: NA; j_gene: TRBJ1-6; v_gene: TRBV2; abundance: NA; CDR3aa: CASMETGYSPLHF; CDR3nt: TGTGCCAGCATGGAGACAGGTTATTCACCCCTCCACTTT
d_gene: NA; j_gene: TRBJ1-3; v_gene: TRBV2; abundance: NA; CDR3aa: CASSIQGLIGNTIYF; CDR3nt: TGTGCCAGCAGTATACAGGGCTTAATTGGAAACACCATATATTTT
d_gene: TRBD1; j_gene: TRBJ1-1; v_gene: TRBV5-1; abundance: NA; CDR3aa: CASSLGKGATEAFF; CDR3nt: TGCGCCAGCAGCTTAGGGAAGGGGGCCACTGAAGCTTTCTTT
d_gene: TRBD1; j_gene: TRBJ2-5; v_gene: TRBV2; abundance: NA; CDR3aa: CASSDAGTGGETQYF; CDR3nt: TGTGCCAGCAGTGACGCCGGGACAGGGGGCGAGACCCAGTACTTC
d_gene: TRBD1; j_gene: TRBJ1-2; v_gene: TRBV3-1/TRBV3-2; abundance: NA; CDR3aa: CASSPRTGSKGYTF; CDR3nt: TGTGCCAGCAGCCCTCGGACAGGGTCGAAAGGCTACACCTTC
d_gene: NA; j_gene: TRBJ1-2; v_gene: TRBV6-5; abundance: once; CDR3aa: CASQWWQSGYTF; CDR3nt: TGTGCCAGCCAGTGGTGGCAGTCTGGCTACACCTTC
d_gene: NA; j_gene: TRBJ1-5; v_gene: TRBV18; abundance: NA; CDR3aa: CASSPTDNQPQHF; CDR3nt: TGTGCCAGCTCACCGACAGATAATCAGCCCCAGCATTTT
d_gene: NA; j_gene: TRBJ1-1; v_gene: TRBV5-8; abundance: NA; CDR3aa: CASSLRPQGAFF; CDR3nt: TGTGCCAGCAGCTTACGACCGCAGGGAGCTTTCTTT
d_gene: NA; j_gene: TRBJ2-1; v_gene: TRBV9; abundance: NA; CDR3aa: CASSVGDYNEQFF; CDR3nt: TGTGCCAGCAGCGTCGGAGACTACAATGAGCAGTTCTTC
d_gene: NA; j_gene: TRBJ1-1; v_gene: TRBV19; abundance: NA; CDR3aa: CASSPWQGRLMNTEAFF; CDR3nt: TGTGCCAGTAGTCCCTGGCAGGGGCGCTTAATGAACACTGAAGCTTTCTTT
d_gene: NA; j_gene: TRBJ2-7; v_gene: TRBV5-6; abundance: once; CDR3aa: CASSGEGPSYEQYF; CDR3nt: TGTGCCAGCTCCGGGGAAGGGCCCTCCTACGAGCAGTACTTC
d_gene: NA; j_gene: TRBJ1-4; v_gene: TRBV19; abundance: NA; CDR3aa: CASREGMEKLFF; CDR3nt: TGTGCCAGTAGGGAGGGGATGGAAAAACTGTTTTTT
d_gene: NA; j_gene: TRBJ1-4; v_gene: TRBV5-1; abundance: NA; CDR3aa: CASSFGQINEKLFF; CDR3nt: TGCGCCAGCAGCTTCGGACAGATTAATGAAAAACTGTTTTTT
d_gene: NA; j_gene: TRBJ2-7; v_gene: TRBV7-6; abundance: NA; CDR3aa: CASSPPPGKLYEQYF; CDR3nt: TGTGCCAGCAGCCCTCCCCCCGGGAAGCTCTACGAGCAGTACTTC
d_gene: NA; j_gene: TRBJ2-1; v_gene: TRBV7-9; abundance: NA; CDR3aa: CASSMTAQQFF; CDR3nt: TGTGCCAGCAGCATGACAGCCCAGCAGTTCTTC
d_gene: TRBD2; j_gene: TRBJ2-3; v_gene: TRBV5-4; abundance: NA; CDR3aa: CASSFGGGADTQYF; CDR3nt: TGTGCCAGCAGCTTTGGGGGGGGTGCAGATACGCAGTATTTT
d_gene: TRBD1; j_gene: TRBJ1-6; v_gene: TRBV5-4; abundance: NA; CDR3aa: CASSSTTGGYSPLHF; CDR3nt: TGTGCCAGCAGCTCAACCACAGGGGGATACTCACCCCTCCACTTT
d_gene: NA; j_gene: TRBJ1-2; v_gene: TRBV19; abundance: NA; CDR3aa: CATWAGHGYGYTF; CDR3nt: TGTGCCACCTGGGCAGGGCACGGCTATGGCTACACCTTC
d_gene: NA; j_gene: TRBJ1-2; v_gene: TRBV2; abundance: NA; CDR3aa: CAIPVLSGGYTF; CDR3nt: TGTGCCATCCCCGTCCTCTCGGGAGGCTACACCTTC